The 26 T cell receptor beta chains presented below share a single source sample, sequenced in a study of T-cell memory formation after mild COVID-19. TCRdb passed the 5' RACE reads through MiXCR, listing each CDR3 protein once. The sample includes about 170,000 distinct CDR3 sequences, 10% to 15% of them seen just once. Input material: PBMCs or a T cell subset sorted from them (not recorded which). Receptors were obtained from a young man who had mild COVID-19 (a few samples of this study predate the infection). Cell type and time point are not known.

The CDR3 coding sequence is TGTGCCAGCAGCCCTACCGGGACGGGTGGAGAAAAACTGTTTTTT. This gives the protein CASSPTGTGGEKLFF. The chain recombines TRBV7-9 with TRBJ1-4, with D tentatively TRBD1 (5 bases). This CDR3 is 15 amino acids long. V lost 5 bases and J lost 8, with 18 bases in between. Looked up from germline, CDR1 is SEHNR and CDR2 is FQNEAQ (reference sequence).

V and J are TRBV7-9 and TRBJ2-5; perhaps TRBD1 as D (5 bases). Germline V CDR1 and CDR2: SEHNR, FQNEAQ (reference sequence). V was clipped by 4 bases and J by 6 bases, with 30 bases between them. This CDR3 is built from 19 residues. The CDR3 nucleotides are TGTGCCAGCAGCTCGGCCCGTCTGAATATGGTCCAGGGTGGGAAGACCCAGTACTTC. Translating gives CASSSARLNMVQGGKTQYF.

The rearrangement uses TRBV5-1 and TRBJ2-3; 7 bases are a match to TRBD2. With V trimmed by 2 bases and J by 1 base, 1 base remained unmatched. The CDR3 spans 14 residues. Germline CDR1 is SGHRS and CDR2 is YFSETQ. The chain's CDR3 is CASSFAGGTDTQYF. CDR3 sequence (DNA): TGCGCCAGCAGCTTTGCGGGGGGCACAGATACGCAGTATTTT.

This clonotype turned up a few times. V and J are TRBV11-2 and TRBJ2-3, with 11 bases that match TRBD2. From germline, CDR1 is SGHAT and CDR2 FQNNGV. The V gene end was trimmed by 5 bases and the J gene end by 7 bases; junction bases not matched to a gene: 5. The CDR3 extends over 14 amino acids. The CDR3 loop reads CASSLSGGANTQYF. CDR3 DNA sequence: TGTGCCAGCAGCCTTAGCGGGGGGGCGAATACGCAGTATTTT.

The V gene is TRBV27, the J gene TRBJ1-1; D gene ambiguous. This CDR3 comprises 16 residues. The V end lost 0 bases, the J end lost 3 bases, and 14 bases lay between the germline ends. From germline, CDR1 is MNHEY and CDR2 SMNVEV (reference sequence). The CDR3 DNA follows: TGTGCCAGCAGTTTATCGATAGCGGATCAATACACTGAAGCTTTCTTT. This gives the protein CASSLSIADQYTEAFF.

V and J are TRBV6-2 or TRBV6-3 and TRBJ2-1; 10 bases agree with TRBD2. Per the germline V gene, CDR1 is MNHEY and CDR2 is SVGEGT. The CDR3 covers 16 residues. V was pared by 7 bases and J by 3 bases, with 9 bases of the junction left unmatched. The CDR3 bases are TGTGCCAGCACTTTAGCGGGGGGCCTTTTCTACAATGAGCAGTTCTTC. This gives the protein CASTLAGGLFYNEQFF.

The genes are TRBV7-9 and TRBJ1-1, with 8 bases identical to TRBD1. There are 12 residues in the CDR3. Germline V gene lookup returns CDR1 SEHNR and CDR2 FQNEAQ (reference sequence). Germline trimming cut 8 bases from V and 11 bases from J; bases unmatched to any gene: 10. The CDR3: CASGDRGALAFF. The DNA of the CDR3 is TGTGCCAGCGGCGACAGGGGCGCTTTGGCTTTCTTT.

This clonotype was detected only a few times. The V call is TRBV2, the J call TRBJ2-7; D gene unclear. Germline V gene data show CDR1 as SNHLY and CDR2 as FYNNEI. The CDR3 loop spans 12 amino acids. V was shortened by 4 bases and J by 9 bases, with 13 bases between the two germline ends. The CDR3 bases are TGTGCCAGCAGTGCAACCCCCGGCGGGCAGTACTTC. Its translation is CASSATPGGQYF. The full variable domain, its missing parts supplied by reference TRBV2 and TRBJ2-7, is EPEVTQTPSHQVTQMGQEVILRCVPISNHLYFYWYRQILGQKVEFLVSFYNNEISEKSEIFDDQFSVERPDGSNFTLKIRSTKLEDSAMYFCASSATPGGQYFGPGTRLTVT.

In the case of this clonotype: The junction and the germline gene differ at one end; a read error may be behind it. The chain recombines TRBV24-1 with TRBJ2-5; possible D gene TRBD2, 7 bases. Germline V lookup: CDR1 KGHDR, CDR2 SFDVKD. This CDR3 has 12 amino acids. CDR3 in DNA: TGTCCCACACGGGGGGCAGAGGAGACCCAGTACTTC. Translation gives CPTRGAEETQYF.

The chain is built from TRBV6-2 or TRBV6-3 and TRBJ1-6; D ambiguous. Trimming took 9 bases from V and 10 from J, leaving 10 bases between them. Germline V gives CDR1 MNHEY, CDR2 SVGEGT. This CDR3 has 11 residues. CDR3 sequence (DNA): TGTGCCAGGTACTTGGCGTCACCCCTCCACTTT. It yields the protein CARYLASPLHF.

The CDR3 spells CASSHSGGTGELFF. As DNA, the CDR3 is TGTGCCAGCAGTCATAGCGGGGGAACCGGGGAGCTGTTTTTT. The chain couples TRBV6-2 or TRBV6-3 to TRBJ2-2; the match to TRBD2 covers 9 bases. The CDR3 spans 14 residues. Trimming took 5 bases from V and 5 from J; bases not matched to a gene: 3. Per germline, CDR1 MNHEY and CDR2 SVGEGT.

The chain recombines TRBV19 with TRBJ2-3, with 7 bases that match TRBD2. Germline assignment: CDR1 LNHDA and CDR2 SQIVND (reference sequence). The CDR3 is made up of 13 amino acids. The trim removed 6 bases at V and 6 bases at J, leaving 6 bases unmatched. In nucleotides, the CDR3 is TGTGCCAGTAGCCCGGGACTACCGGATACGCAGTATTTT. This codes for CASSPGLPDTQYF.

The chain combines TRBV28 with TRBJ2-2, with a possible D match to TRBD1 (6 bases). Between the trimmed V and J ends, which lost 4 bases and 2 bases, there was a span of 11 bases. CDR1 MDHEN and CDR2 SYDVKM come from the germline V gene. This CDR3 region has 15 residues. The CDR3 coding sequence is TGTGCCAGCAGTTATCCGGACAGAAACACCGGGGAGCTGTTTTTT. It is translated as CASSYPDRNTGELFF.

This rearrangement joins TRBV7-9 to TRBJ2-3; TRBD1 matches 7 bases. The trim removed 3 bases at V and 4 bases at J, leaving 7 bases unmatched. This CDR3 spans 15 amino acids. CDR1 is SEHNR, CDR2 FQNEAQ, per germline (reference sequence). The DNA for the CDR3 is TGTGCCAGCAGCTTGGGACAGAGGGCTGCAGATACGCAGTATTTT. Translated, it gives CASSLGQRAADTQYF.

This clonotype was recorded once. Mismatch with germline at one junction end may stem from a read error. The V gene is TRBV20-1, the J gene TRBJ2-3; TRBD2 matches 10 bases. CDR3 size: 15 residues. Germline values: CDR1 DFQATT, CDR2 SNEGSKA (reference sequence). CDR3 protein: CSASRSGGGTNTQYF. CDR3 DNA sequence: TGCAGTGCTAGCCGGAGCGGGGGGGGCACAAATACGCAGTATTTT.

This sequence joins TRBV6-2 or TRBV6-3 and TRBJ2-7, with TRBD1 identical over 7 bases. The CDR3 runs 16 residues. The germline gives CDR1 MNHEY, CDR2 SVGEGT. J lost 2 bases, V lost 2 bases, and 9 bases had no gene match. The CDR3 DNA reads TGTGCCAGCAGTTACGCGACCCTGGGACAGACCTACGAGCAGTACGTC. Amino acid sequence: CASSYATLGQTYEQYV.

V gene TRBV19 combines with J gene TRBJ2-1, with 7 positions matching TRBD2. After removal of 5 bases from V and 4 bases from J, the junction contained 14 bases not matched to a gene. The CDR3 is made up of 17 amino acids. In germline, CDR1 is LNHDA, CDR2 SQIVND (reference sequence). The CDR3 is CASSAPGGPMGYNEQFF. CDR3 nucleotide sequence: TGTGCCAGTAGTGCCCCGGGAGGCCCCATGGGTTACAATGAGCAGTTCTTC.

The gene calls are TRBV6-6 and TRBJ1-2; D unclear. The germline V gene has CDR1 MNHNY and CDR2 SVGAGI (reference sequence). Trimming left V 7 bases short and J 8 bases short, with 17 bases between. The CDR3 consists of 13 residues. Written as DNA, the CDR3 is TGTGCCAGCAAGATTCCCGAAGTCTTCGGCTACACCTTC. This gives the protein CASKIPEVFGYTF.

The CDR3 nucleotides read TGTGCCATCAGTGAGGGGTCGGGGTTCGATGAAAAACTGTTTTTT. Translation gives CAISEGSGFDEKLFF. The chain employs TRBV10-3 and TRBJ1-4; no clear D gene. The V gene lost 2 bases and the J gene lost 6 bases, with 13 bases spanning the gap. This CDR3 is 15 amino acids long. Germline values: CDR1 ENHRY, CDR2 SYGVKD.

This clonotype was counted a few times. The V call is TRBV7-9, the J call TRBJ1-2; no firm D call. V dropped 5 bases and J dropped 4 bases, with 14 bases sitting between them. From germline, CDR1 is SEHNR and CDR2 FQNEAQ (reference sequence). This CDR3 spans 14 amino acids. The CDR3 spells CASSPGRSGYGYTF. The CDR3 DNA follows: TGTGCCAGCAGCCCCGGGAGGTCCGGCTATGGCTACACCTTC.

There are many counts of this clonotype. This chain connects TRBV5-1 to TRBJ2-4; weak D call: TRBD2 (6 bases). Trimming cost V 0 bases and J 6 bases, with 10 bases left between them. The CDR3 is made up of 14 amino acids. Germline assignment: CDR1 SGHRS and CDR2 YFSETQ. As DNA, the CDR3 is TGCGCCAGCAGCTTGGACGGGGGATTAAACATTCAGTACTTC. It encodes CASSLDGGLNIQYF.

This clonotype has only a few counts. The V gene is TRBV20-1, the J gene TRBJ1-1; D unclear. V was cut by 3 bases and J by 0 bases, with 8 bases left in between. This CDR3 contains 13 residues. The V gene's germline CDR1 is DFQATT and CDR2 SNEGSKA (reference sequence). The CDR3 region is CSARPRLNTEAFF. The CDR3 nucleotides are TGCAGTGCTAGGCCCAGGCTGAACACTGAAGCTTTCTTT.

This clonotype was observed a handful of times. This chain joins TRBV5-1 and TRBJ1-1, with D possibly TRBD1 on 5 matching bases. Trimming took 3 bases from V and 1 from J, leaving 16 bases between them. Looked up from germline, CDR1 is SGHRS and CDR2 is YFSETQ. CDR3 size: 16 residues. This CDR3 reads CASSSNPGLKNTEAFF. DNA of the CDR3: TGCGCCAGCAGCTCGAATCCAGGGTTAAAGAACACTGAAGCTTTCTTT. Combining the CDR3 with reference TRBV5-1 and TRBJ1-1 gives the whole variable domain KAGVTQTPRYLIKTRGQQVTLSCSPISGHRSVSWYQQTPGQGLQFLFEYFSETQRNKGNFPGRFSGRQFSNSRSEMNVSTLELGDSALYLCASSSNPGLKNTEAFFGQGTRLTVV.

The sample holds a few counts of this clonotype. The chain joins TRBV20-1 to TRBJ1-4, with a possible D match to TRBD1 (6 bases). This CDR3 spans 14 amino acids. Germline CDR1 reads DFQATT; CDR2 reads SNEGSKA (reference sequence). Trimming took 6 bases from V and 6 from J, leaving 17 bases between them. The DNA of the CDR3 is TGCAGTGCGAGTGAGCAGGGGTTGGATGAAAAACTGTTTTTT. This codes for CSASEQGLDEKLFF.

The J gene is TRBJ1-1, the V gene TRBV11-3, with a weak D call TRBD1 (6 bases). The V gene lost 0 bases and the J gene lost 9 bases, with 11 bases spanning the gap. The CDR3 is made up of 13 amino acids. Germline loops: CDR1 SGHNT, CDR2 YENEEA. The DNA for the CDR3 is TGTGCCAGCAGCTTAGATCTAGGACAGAAAGCTTTCTTT. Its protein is CASSLDLGQKAFF.

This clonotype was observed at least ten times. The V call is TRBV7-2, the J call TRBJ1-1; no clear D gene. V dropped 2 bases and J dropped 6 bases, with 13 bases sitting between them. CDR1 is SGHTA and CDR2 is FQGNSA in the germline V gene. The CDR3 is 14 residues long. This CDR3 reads CASSLRLLGAEAFF. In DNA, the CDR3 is TGTGCCAGCAGCTTACGACTTTTGGGCGCTGAAGCTTTCTTT.